The rows below give T cell receptor beta chains drawn from one sample of a study of blood T cell repertoires in COVID-19. Measured with immunoSEQ multiplex PCR; TCRdb has only the in-frame clones, and not every one. The sample has just over 650,000 clones; 75% to 90% are singletons. The sequencing sample was made of peripheral blood. These receptors all stem from a woman aged 18-30 years with acute or convalescent COVID-19. Both conserved end residues are part of each CDR3. The D gene is left open where the match is weak. Clone size is stated in some rows and not others, as once, few, many or a class when expanded.

D	size	V	J	CDR3	DNA
.	.	TRBV4-1	TRBJ1-1	CASLAGQGLNTEAFF	TGCGCCAGCCTTGCCGGCCAGGGGCTGAACACTGAAGCTTTCTTT
TRBD1	once	TRBV30	TRBJ1-1	CAGQGAKTLVNTEAFF	TGTGCCGGACAGGGGGCGAAGACCTTAGTGAACACTGAAGCTTTCTTT
TRBD1	.	TRBV3-1/TRBV3-2	TRBJ2-4	CASSPTGTIKNIQYF	TGTGCCAGCAGCCCGACAGGGACGATAAAAAACATTCAGTACTTC
TRBD1	.	TRBV5-1	TRBJ1-4	CASSGGGTEGEKLFF	TGCGCCAGCAGCGGGGGCGGGACAGAGGGTGAAAAACTGTTTTTT
.	.	TRBV12-5	TRBJ2-3	CASGYNTDTQYF	TGTGCTAGTGGTTACAACACAGATACGCAGTATTTT
TRBD1	.	TRBV6-2/TRBV6-3	TRBJ1-5	CASSRAQGVDQPQHF	TGTGCCAGCAGTCGCGCACAGGGGGTGGATCAGCCCCAGCATTTT
TRBD1	.	TRBV5-1	TRBJ1-2	CASSWGDRVNYGYTF	TGCGCCAGCAGCTGGGGGGACAGGGTTAACTATGGCTACACCTTC
TRBD1	.	TRBV5-5	TRBJ1-2	CASTSTGGLYGYTF	TGTGCCAGCACGAGTACAGGGGGTTTGTATGGCTACACCTTC
TRBD1	.	TRBV27	TRBJ1-5	CASSYRTGTLRDQPQHF	TGTGCCAGCAGTTATCGGACAGGGACACTACGGGATCAGCCCCAGCATTTT
TRBD1	.	TRBV27	TRBJ1-5	CASSTTGTDNQPQHF	TGTGCCAGCAGCACGACCGGGACAGACAATCAGCCCCAGCATTTT
.	.	TRBV19	TRBJ2-2	CASSIAPVNTGELFF	TGTGCCAGTAGTATCGCACCGGTGAACACCGGGGAGCTGTTTTTT
TRBD1	.	TRBV11-3	TRBJ2-1	CASSFGTGNNEQFF	TGTGCCAGCAGCTTTGGGACAGGAAACAATGAGCAGTTCTTC
.	.	TRBV19	TRBJ2-3	CASSTAAATDTQYF	TGTGCCAGTAGTACGGCGGCAGCCACAGATACGCAGTATTTT
.	.	TRBV6-4	TRBJ1-2	CASAHRGSNYGYTF	TGTGCCAGCGCCCATAGGGGTTCCAACTATGGCTACACCTTC
.	.	TRBV7-8	TRBJ1-1	CASSLENSYTEAFF	TGTGCCAGCAGCTTAGAGAATAGTTACACTGAAGCTTTCTTT
.	.	TRBV27	TRBJ1-4	CASMRPGQTNEKLFF	TGTGCCAGCATGCGGCCGGGACAAACTAATGAAAAACTGTTTTTT
.	.	TRBV6-5	TRBJ1-5	CASSPTGIYQPQHF	TGTGCCAGCAGTCCTACAGGGATTTATCAGCCCCAGCATTTT
TRBD1	.	TRBV27	TRBJ2-2	CASSRGTGSRNTGELFF	TGTGCCAGCAGTAGAGGGACAGGGTCAAGGAACACCGGGGAGCTGTTTTTT
TRBD1	once	TRBV30	TRBJ2-2	CAWSVLVRGRSGELFF	TGTGCCTGGAGTGTACTGGTCAGGGGGCGGTCCGGGGAGCTGTTTTTT
.	.	TRBV5-4	TRBJ1-3	CASSSGGSGGNTIYF	TGTGCCAGCAGCTCGGGAGGTTCTGGGGGAAACACCATATATTTT
.	.	TRBV5-1	TRBJ2-1	CASSLEGFEQFF	TGCGCCAGCAGCTTGGAGGGGTTTGAGCAGTTCTTC
.	.	TRBV5-6	TRBJ1-1	CASSPPVGTNTEAFF	TGTGCCAGCAGCCCGCCTGTGGGCACGAACACTGAAGCTTTCTTT
.	.	TRBV2	TRBJ2-3	CASSVIYPDTQYF	TGTGCCAGCAGTGTTATCTATCCCGATACGCAGTATTTT
TRBD2	.	TRBV6-2/TRBV6-3	TRBJ2-5	CASSTRTSGGTPLETQYF	TGTGCCAGCAGTACCCGGACTAGCGGGGGGACCCCCCTGGAGACCCAGTACTTC